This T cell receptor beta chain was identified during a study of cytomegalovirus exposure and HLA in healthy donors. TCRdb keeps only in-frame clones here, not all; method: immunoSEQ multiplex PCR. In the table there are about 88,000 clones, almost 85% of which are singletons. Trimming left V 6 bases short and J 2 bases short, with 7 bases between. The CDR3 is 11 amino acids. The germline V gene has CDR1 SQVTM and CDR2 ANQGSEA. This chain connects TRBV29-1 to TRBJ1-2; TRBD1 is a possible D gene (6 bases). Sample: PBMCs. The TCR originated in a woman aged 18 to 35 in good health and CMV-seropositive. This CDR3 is CSVGQNYGYTF. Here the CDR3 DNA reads TGCAGCGTAGGACAGAACTATGGCTACACCTTC.